This TCR beta chain appears in the sequencing data of a study of T-cell reconstitution after alpha-beta-depleted transplantation in children. Preparation of the TCRbeta library was carried out with unique molecular identifiers. TCRdb re-derived calls from the PCR reads in MiXCR, one entry per CDR3 protein. The sample shows approximately 350,000 distinct CDR3 sequences, approximately 10% of them seen only once. CDR1 LNHNV and CDR2 YYDKDF come from the germline V gene (reference sequence). This CDR3 spans 17 amino acids. The ends were cut back, 1 base at V and 0 bases at J, with 16 bases in the middle.

This TCR was recovered from a human donor who donated a stem cell graft to a child with acute lymphoblastic leukemia. Sequenced here: PBMCs from the stem cell graft donor, sampled from the stem cell graft. V gene TRBV15 combines with J gene TRBJ2-7; D might be TRBD1 or TRBD2, each matching 5 bases. This CDR3 reads CATSRAVIRDDSYEQYF. CDR3 bases: TGTGCCACCAGCAGAGCGGTGATCCGGGACGACTCCTACGAGCAGTACTTC.